The source of this T cell receptor (beta chain) is a study of beta chain features in type 1 diabetes. Investigators reverse transcribed all isolated RNA, so they sequenced expressed TCRB transcripts. The protocol was immunoSEQ multiplex PCR, while the TCRdb copy is restricted to in-frame clones and leaves out a portion. The sample consists of 200,000 to 250,000 clones, over 11% of them appearing once. Deletions cut 0 bases from V and 7 bases from J, with 14 bases between. This CDR3 is built from 14 residues. Germline values: CDR1 GTSNPN, CDR2 SVGIG (reference sequence). This clone showed up just a few times. Its matching antigen is unknown. Findings of the study overall: TCRB CDR3s from Type 1 diabetes patients were moderately but significantly shorter in all four CD4+ subsets.

What was sequenced was naive CD4+ T cells from blood. This receptor was identified in a man aged 30 to 45 with type 1 diabetes. The genes are TRBV30 and TRBJ2-3; a weak D match, TRBD2 (6 bases). As DNA, the CDR3 is TGTGCCTGGAGTGTATATGGGACTCCATATACGCAGTATTTT. It translates to CAWSVYGTPYTQYF. Together with reference TRBV30 and TRBJ2-3, the CDR3 gives the full variable domain: SQTIHQWPATLVQPVGSPLSLECTVEGTSNPNLYWYRQAAGRGLQLLFYSVGIGQISSEVPQNLSASRPQDRQFILSSKKLLLSDSGFYLCAWSVYGTPYTQYFGPGTRLTVL.